The 19 T cell receptor beta chains below come from one sample, sequenced in a study of T cells in Graves' hyperthyroidism and ophthalmopathy. Researchers amplified the TCR beta CDR3 regions from RNA transcripts. The HTBI set primed first-round TCR CDR3 RT-PCR. TCRdb re-called the multiplex PCR reads through MiXCR, storing one row per CDR3 protein. The table shows about half a million distinct CDR3 sequences, with 20% occurring only once. The sequenced material came from blood. The receptor set was obtained from a man between 40 and 49 years old with Graves' ophthalmopathy.

This clonotype was observed a few times. A read error may produce the germline difference seen at one junction end. V gene TRBV6-2 or TRBV6-3 combines with J gene TRBJ2-7, with 7 bases identical to TRBD1. This CDR3 contains 17 residues. Germline V gene lookup returns CDR1 MNHEY and CDR2 SVGEGT. CDR3 sequence (DNA): TGTGCCAGCAGTATCAACCAAGACAGGGCGGCCTCCTACGAGCAGTGCTTC. Translating gives CASSINQDRAASYEQCF.

This clonotype was detected only a few times. The chain recombines TRBV27 with TRBJ2-7; TRBD1 or TRBD2 may be the D gene (5 bases each). In germline, CDR1 is MNHEY, CDR2 SMNVEV (reference sequence). The CDR3 consists of 14 residues. V was trimmed by 6 bases and J by 3 bases, leaving 15 bases between them. This chain's CDR3 is CASSRSGTYYEQYF. CDR3 nucleotide sequence: TGTGCCAGCAGCAGGTCGGGGACCTACTACGAGCAGTACTTC.

Worth noting for this clonotype: A read error may be the cause here, since a much bigger clone is one base away. The chain is built from TRBV6-2 or TRBV6-3 and TRBJ2-1, with 7 positions matching TRBD2. Germline loops: CDR1 MNHEY, CDR2 SVGEGT. This CDR3 spans 17 amino acids. For the CDR3, the DNA is TGTGCCAGCAGTTACAAGGTCAGGCCTAGCGGAAACAATGAGCGGTTCTTC. Amino acid sequence: CASSYKVRPSGNNERFF.

This chain joins TRBV30 and TRBJ2-5; D remains unclear. The V gene lost 2 bases and the J gene lost 5 bases, with 9 bases spanning the gap. The CDR3 contains 12 residues. Germline-derived CDR1 and CDR2 are GTSNPN and SVGIG (reference sequence). The CDR3 DNA reads TGTGCCTGGAGTCCCTCGATGGAGACCCAGTACTTC. Protein sequence: CAWSPSMETQYF.

This clonotype was recorded a few times. This may be a read error, as it is one base from a much larger clone. The J gene is TRBJ2-7, the V gene TRBV7-9, with 7 bases lining up with TRBD1. The CDR3 consists of 13 residues. V lost 4 bases, J lost 3 bases, and 3 bases stayed unmatched. The germline V gene has CDR1 SEHNR and CDR2 FQNEAQ (reference sequence). The CDR3 sequence: CASSSTGFYEQYF. The CDR3 DNA follows: TGTGCCAGCAGCTCGACAGGGTTCTACGAGCAGTACTTC.

The chain employs TRBV7-2 and TRBJ1-2, with TRBD1 matching 9 bases. Trimming took 3 bases from V and 2 from J; bases not matched to a gene: 4. The CDR3 runs 15 residues. Germline V lookup: CDR1 SGHTA, CDR2 FQGNSA. This CDR3 is CASSFGQGRNYGYTF. CDR3 coding DNA: TGTGCCAGCAGCTTCGGACAGGGGCGGAACTATGGCTACACCTTC.

The table lists this clonotype with many counts. This chain links TRBV5-1 with TRBJ2-1; perhaps TRBD1 as D (5 bases). The CDR3 is made up of 14 amino acids. Germline V lookup: CDR1 SGHRS, CDR2 YFSETQ. Trimming took off 3 bases at V and 9 bases at J, with 16 bases between the two ends. The CDR3 DNA sequence: TGCGCCAGCAGCTGGGCGGAAAGCAGGGCTGAGCAGTTCTTC. Encoded protein: CASSWAESRAEQFF.

The J gene is TRBJ1-5, the V gene TRBV2, with D maybe TRBD1 (5 bases). Germline CDR1 reads SNHLY; CDR2 reads FYNNEI. The CDR3 sequence is 11 residues long. V dropped 0 bases and J dropped 15 bases, with 9 bases sitting between them. CDR3 DNA: TGTGCCAGCAGTGAAGCCAGACAGTCGCATTTT. Amino acids: CASSEARQSHF.

The sample holds many counts of this clonotype. This chain joins TRBV20-1 and TRBJ2-7, with 10 bases matching TRBD2. Germline-derived CDR1 and CDR2 are DFQATT and SNEGSKA (reference sequence). Trimming cost V 1 base and J 5 bases; bases outside gene matches: 5. This CDR3 contains 14 residues. CDR3 in amino acids: CSARALAGFDEQYF. CDR3 nucleotides: TGCAGTGCTAGAGCACTAGCGGGATTCGACGAGCAGTACTTC.

This rearrangement joins TRBV7-2 to TRBJ2-4; TRBD1 is a possible D gene (6 bases). Between the trimmed V and J ends, which lost 0 bases and 0 bases, there was a span of 12 bases. Germline V CDR1 and CDR2: SGHTA, FQGNSA. The CDR3 runs 17 residues. For the CDR3, the DNA is TGTGCCAGCAGCTTAGCCTTGGACAGACTAGCCAAAAACATTCAGTACTTC. Translating it yields CASSLALDRLAKNIQYF.

This clonotype came up many times. The chain employs TRBV7-2 and TRBJ2-1, with D unclear. The germline gives CDR1 SGHTA, CDR2 FQGNSA. There are 12 residues in the CDR3. V was trimmed by 1 base and J by 9 bases, leaving 7 bases between them. This CDR3 is CASSLGLAEQFF. CDR3 sequence (DNA): TGTGCCAGCAGCTTAGGGCTGGCTGAGCAGTTCTTC.

This clonotype appeared a few times. The genes are TRBV20-1 and TRBJ2-3, with D perhaps given as TRBD1 or TRBD2 (6 bases each). The CDR3 length is 16 residues. CDR1 is DFQATT, CDR2 SNEGSKA, per germline (reference sequence). The germline V and J ends were trimmed by 5 bases and 2 bases, with 20 bases remaining between them. CDR3 in DNA: TGCAGTGCTCCCCGGGGGCGGGTGAGATCCACAGATACGCAGTATTTT. It translates to CSAPRGRVRSTDTQYF.

This clonotype was seen many times. The chain recombines TRBV24-1 with TRBJ2-3; 10 nucleotides match TRBD2. The trim removed 6 bases at V and 5 bases at J, leaving 7 bases unmatched. The germline gives CDR1 KGHDR, CDR2 SFDVKD. The CDR3 runs to 15 residues. The CDR3 here is CATSSSGRAIDTQYF. The CDR3 nucleotides are TGTGCCACCAGTTCAAGCGGGAGGGCGATAGATACGCAGTATTTT.

This clonotype showed up just a few times. The chain employs TRBV29-1 and TRBJ2-7, with D hard to call. Between the trimmed V and J ends, which lost 6 bases and 6 bases, there was a span of 12 bases. The CDR3 covers 11 residues. The germline CDR1 and CDR2 sequences are SQVTM and ANQGSEA. CDR3 region: CSVPVGSEQYF. In nucleotides, the CDR3 is TGCAGCGTCCCTGTTGGCTCCGAGCAGTACTTC.

This clonotype was seen more than once but under ten times. The chain uses TRBV7-2 and TRBJ1-4; D may be TRBD1 (6 bases). Germline-derived CDR1 and CDR2 are SGHTA and FQGNSA. This CDR3 comprises 14 residues. The V gene lost 4 bases and the J gene lost 5 bases, with 11 bases spanning the gap. In DNA form, the CDR3 reads TGTGCCAGCAGCTCAGGACAGATAAATGAAAAACTGTTTTTT. This codes for CASSSGQINEKLFF.

This clonotype came up many times. V is TRBV12-3 or TRBV12-4 and J is TRBJ2-3; TRBD1 agrees at 8 bases. The CDR3 contains 15 residues. Trimming removed 5 bases from V and 1 base from J; junction bases left unmatched: 5. The CDR3 region has the DNA TGTGCCAGCAGTCGGACAGGGATGCGCACAGATACGCAGTATTTT. Translating it yields CASSRTGMRTDTQYF.

The chain uses TRBV24-1 and TRBJ1-4; 8 bases are shared with TRBD1. The J segment lost 1 base and the V segment lost 0 bases, leaving 9 bases of the junction unmatched. The germline gives CDR1 KGHDR, CDR2 SFDVKD. The CDR3 totals 19 residues. The DNA of the CDR3 is TGTGCCACCAGTGATTTGGAAGGGGACAGGCCTCAAACTAATGAAAAACTGTTTTTT. This translates into CATSDLEGDRPQTNEKLFF.

This clonotype appeared many times. The rearrangement links TRBV27 to TRBJ1-5; 7 nucleotides line up with TRBD1. Germline CDR1 MNHEY, CDR2 SMNVEV (reference sequence). The CDR3 is 15 residues long. The V gene end was trimmed by 5 bases and the J gene end by 2 bases; junction bases not matched to a gene: 6. CDR3 DNA: TGTGCCAGCAGTGGGGACAGCGATCGCAATCAGCCCCAGCATTTT. This translates into CASSGDSDRNQPQHF.

This clonotype was seen a few times. This chain uses TRBV11-2 with TRBJ2-1; TRBD2 might be the D (6 bases). Trimming pared 4 bases from V and 0 bases from J, leaving 13 bases between. CDR1 and CDR2 from the germline V gene are SGHAT and FQNNGV. This CDR3 contains 16 residues. CDR3 coding DNA: TGTGCCAGCAGCTCCCTACGGGGGTTCTCCTACAATGAGCAGTTCTTC. Protein: CASSSLRGFSYNEQFF.